This T cell receptor beta chain was identified in a study of tumor T cells in aggressive B-cell lymphoma. TCRdb's table, derived via immunoSEQ multiplex PCR, lists solely in-frame clones and lacks some. The sample gives thousands of clones, roughly nine tenths of which show up once; less than 5.5% is in the top ten. Trimming at V came to 7 bases and at J to 8 bases, leaving 7 bases not matched to a gene. This CDR3 is built from 13 residues. Germline V gene sequence: CDR1 LNHDA, CDR2 SQIVND (reference sequence). The TCR was taken from an adult with diffuse large B cell lymphoma. The sequencing input was tumor tissue. The genes are TRBV19 and TRBJ1-2, with 10 bases matching TRBD1. The CDR3: CASNDRGPGGYTF. The DNA for the CDR3 is TGTGCCAGTAATGACAGGGGGCCAGGAGGCTACACCTTC. The full variable domain, rest sourced from reference TRBV19 and TRBJ1-2, is DGGITQSPKYLFRKEGQNVTLSCEQNLNHDAMYWYRQDPGQGLRLIYYSQIVNDFQKGDIAEGYSVSREKKESFPLTVTSAQKNPTAFYLCASNDRGPGGYTFGSGTRLTVV.